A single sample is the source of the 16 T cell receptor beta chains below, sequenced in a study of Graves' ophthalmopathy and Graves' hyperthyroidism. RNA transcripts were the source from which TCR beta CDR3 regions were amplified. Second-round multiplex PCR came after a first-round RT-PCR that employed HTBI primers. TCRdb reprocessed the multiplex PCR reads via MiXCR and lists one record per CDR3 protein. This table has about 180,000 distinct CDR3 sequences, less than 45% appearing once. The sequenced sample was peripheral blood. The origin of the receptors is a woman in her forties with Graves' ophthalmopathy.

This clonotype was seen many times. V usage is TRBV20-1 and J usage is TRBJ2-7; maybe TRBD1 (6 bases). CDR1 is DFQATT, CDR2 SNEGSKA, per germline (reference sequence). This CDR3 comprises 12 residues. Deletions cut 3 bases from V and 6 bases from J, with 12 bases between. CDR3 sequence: CSARVQGFEQYF. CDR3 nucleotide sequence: TGCAGTGCTAGGGTTCAGGGGTTCGAGCAGTACTTC.

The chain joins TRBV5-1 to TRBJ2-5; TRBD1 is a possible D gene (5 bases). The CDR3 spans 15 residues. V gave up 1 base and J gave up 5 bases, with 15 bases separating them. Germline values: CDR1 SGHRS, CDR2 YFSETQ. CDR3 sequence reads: CASSLFPGIRETQYF. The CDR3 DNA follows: TGCGCCAGCAGCTTGTTCCCAGGGATACGCGAGACCCAGTACTTC.

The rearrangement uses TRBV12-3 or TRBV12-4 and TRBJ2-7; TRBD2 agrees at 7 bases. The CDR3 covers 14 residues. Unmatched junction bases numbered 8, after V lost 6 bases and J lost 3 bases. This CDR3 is CASRSQAGSYEQYF. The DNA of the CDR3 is TGTGCCAGCAGATCACAAGCGGGAAGCTACGAGCAGTACTTC.

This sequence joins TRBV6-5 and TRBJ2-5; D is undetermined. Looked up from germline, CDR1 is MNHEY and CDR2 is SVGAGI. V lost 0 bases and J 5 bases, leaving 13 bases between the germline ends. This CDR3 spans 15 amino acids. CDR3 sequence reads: CASSYSSRPEETQYF. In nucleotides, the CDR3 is TGTGCCAGCAGTTACTCGTCCAGGCCTGAGGAGACCCAGTACTTC.

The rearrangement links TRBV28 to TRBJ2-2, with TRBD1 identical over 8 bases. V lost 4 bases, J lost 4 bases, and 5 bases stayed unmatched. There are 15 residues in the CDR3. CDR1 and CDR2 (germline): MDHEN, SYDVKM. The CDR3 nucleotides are TGTGCCAGCAGTTCAGGGGGCGAGGCCACCGGGGAGCTGTTTTTT. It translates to CASSSGGEATGELFF. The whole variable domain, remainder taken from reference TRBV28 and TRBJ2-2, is DVKVTQSSRYLVKRTGEKVFLECVQDMDHENMFWYRQDPGLGLRLIYFSYDVKMKEKGDIPEGYSVSREKKERFSLILESASTNQTSMYLCASSSGGEATGELFFGEGSRLTVL.

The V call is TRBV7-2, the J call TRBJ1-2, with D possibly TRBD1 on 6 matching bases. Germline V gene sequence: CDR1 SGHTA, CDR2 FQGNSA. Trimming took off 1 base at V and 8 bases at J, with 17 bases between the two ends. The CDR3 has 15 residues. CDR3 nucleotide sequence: TGTGCCAGCAGCTTAGTCTTGACAGGCCCTAGGGGCTACACCTTC. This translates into CASSLVLTGPRGYTF.

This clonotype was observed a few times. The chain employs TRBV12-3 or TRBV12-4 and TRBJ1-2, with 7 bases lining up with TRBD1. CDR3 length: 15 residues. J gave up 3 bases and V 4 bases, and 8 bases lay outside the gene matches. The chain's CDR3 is CASSWGAGGHYGYTF. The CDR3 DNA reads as TGTGCCAGCAGTTGGGGGGCAGGGGGGCACTATGGCTACACCTTC.

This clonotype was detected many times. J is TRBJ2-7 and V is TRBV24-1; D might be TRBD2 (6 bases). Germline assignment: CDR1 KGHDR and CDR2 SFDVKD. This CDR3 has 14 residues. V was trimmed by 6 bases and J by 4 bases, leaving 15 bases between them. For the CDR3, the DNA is TGTGCCACCAGTCAGGGAGGATTCGGGTACGAGCAGTACTTC. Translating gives CATSQGGFGYEQYF.

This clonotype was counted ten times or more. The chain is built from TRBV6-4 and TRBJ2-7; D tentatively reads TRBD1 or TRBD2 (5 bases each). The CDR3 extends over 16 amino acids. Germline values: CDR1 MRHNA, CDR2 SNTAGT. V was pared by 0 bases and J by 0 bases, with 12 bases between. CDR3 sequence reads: CASSDSRGPLSYEQYF. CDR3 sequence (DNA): TGTGCCAGCAGTGACTCTCGGGGACCGCTCTCCTACGAGCAGTACTTC.

CDR3: CASSPGTVQETQYF. For the CDR3, the DNA is TGTGCCAGCAGTCCCGGGACAGTACAAGAGACCCAGTACTTC. This chain links TRBV28 with TRBJ2-5; TRBD1 matches 7 bases. V shed 5 bases, J shed 2 bases, and the junction held 5 bases outside the gene matches. Germline CDR1 MDHEN, CDR2 SYDVKM. The CDR3 spans 14 residues.

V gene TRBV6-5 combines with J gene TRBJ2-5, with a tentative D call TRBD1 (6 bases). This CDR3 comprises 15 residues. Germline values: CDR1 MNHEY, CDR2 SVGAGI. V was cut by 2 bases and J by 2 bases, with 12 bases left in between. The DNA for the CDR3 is TGTGCCAGCAGTTACCTAGGGACAAGGCAAGAGACCCAGTACTTC. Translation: CASSYLGTRQETQYF.

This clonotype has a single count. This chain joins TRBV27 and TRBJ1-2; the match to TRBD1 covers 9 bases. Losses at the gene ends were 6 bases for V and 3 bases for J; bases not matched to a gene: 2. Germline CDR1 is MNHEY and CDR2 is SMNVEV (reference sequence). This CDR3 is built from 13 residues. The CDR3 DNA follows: TGTGCCAGCAGATGGACAGGGGACTATGGCTACACCTTC. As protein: CASRWTGDYGYTF.

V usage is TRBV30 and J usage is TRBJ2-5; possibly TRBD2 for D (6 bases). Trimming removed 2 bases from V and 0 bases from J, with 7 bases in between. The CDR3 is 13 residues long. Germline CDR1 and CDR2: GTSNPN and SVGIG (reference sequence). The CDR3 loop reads CAWSREYQETQYF. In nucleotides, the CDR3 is TGTGCCTGGAGTCGGGAGTACCAAGAGACCCAGTACTTC.

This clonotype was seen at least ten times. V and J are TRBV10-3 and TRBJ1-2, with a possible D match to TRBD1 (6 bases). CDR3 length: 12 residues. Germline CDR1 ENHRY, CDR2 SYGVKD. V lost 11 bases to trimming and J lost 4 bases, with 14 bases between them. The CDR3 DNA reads TGTGCCGCGGGTACAGGGTCCTATGGCTACACCTTC. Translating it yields CAAGTGSYGYTF.

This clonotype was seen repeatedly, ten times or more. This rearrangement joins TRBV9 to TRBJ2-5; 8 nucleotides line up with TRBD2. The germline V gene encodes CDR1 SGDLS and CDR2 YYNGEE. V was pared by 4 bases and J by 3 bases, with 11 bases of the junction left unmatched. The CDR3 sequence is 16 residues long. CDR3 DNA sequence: TGTGCCAGCAGCCCTAGGAGAAGCGGGGGTAAAGAGACCCAGTACTTC. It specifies CASSPRRSGGKETQYF.

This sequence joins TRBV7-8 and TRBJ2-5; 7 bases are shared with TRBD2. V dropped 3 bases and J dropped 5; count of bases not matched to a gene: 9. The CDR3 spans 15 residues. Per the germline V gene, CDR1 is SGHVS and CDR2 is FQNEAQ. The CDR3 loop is CASSFSREFRETQYF. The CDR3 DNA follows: TGTGCCAGCAGCTTTTCGCGGGAGTTTCGGGAGACCCAGTACTTC.